The 11 T cell receptor beta chains below come from one sample, sequenced in a study of cytomegalovirus exposure and HLA in healthy donors. PCR primers comprised 60 Vbeta and 13 Jbeta primers. The data were produced by immunoSEQ multiplex PCR, yet TCRdb's version contains in-frame clones alone and is incomplete. The sample contains roughly 240,000 clones, roughly 80% of which appear only once. Input material: PBMCs. The receptors originated from a woman aged 40 to 50 in good health and CMV-seropositive.

The chain combines TRBV19 with TRBJ2-2; possibly TRBD1 for D (5 bases). V was trimmed by 6 bases and J by 1 base, leaving 9 bases between them. CDR1 is LNHDA and CDR2 is SQIVND in the germline V gene (reference sequence). The CDR3 covers 14 residues. CDR3 DNA: TGTGCCAGTAGCCCGGACAAGAACACCGGGGAGCTGTTTTTT. Amino acids: CASSPDKNTGELFF.

The chain combines TRBV5-1 with TRBJ2-1; D may be TRBD2 (6 bases). The V end was cut by 2 bases, the J end by 4 bases, with 13 bases between. The CDR3 runs to 15 residues. CDR1 is SGHRS, CDR2 YFSETQ, per germline. CDR3 sequence: CASSFGAGHYNEQFF. The CDR3 bases are TGCGCCAGCAGCTTCGGTGCGGGGCATTACAATGAGCAGTTCTTC. The variable domain in full, completed from reference TRBV5-1 and TRBJ2-1, reads KAGVTQTPRYLIKTRGQQVTLSCSPISGHRSVSWYQQTPGQGLQFLFEYFSETQRNKGNFPGRFSGRQFSNSRSEMNVSTLELGDSALYLCASSFGAGHYNEQFFGPGTRLTVL.

V and J are TRBV6-6 and TRBJ2-5; 7 bases line up with TRBD1. With V trimmed by 2 bases and J by 4 bases, 4 bases remained unmatched. CDR1 MNHNY and CDR2 SVGAGI come from the germline V gene (reference sequence). This CDR3 is 14 amino acids long. CDR3 in amino acids: CASSYGTEGETQYF. The CDR3 nucleotides are TGTGCCAGCAGTTACGGGACAGAAGGAGAGACCCAGTACTTC.

V is TRBV10-2 and J is TRBJ2-6, with D perhaps matching TRBD2 (6 bases). Trimming left V 6 bases short and J 0 bases short, with 9 bases between. Germline V gene data show CDR1 as WSHSY and CDR2 as SAAADI. This CDR3 region has 15 residues. CDR3 region: CASRRGNSGANVLTF. CDR3 bases: TGCGCCAGCAGGCGCGGGAACTCTGGGGCCAACGTCCTGACTTTC.

The V and J genes are TRBV27 and TRBJ2-3; a weak D match, TRBD2 (6 bases). The CDR3 spans 15 residues. Trimming removed 5 bases at V and 4 bases at J, with 16 bases between. Germline V CDR1 and CDR2: MNHEY, SMNVEV (reference sequence). CDR3 protein: CASSQAGTTPDTQYF. The CDR3, as DNA: TGTGCCAGCAGTCAGGCGGGGACCACTCCAGATACGCAGTATTTT.

This sequence joins TRBV4-1 and TRBJ2-7, with 12 nucleotides matching TRBD2. The germline CDR1 and CDR2 sequences are MGHRA and YSYEKL. The CDR3 covers 17 residues. The V segment lost 0 bases and the J segment 9 bases; nucleotides outside the gene matches: 12. This CDR3 is CASSQDRGTSGRLGQYF. The CDR3 DNA follows: TGCGCCAGCAGCCAAGATAGGGGGACTAGCGGGCGGCTAGGGCAGTACTTC.

This sequence joins TRBV2 and TRBJ2-1; 7 bases match TRBD2. Per germline, CDR1 SNHLY and CDR2 FYNNEI. The junction had 0 bases not matched to a gene; V was cut back by 3 bases and J by 7 bases. The CDR3 runs 12 residues. CDR3 DNA: TGTGCCAGCAGTGAGGGGGGGAATGAGCAGTTCTTC. This codes for CASSEGGNEQFF.

The rearrangement uses TRBV27 and TRBJ2-1, with a possible D match to TRBD1 (5 bases). CDR3 length: 16 residues. Germline lookup yields CDR1 MNHEY and CDR2 SMNVEV (reference sequence). V gave up 1 base and J gave up 4 bases, with 14 bases separating them. The CDR3 bases are TGTGCCAGCAGTTTATTATATGTGGCAGGGTACAATGAGCAGTTCTTC. Translated: CASSLLYVAGYNEQFF.

This clone was observed a single time. This chain connects TRBV18 to TRBJ1-1; D is perhaps TRBD1 (5 bases). Per germline, CDR1 KGHSH and CDR2 LQKENI. V was shortened by 5 bases and J by 4 bases, with 11 bases between the two germline ends. The CDR3 is 13 residues long. CDR3 protein: CASSENRSTEAFF. CDR3 nucleotide sequence: TGTGCCAGCTCAGAGAACAGGAGCACTGAAGCTTTCTTT.

V gene TRBV6-5 combines with J gene TRBJ2-3; 8 bases match TRBD2. Germline CDR1 reads MNHEY; CDR2 reads SVGAGI. J was trimmed by 2 bases and V by 8 bases; bases with no gene match: 9. The CDR3 is 15 amino acids. The CDR3 bases are TGTGCCAGCTGGAGCGGGAGTGGGTTCACAGATACGCAGTATTTT. Protein product: CASWSGSGFTDTQYF.

This chain joins TRBV13 and TRBJ1-1, with D perhaps TRBD1 (5 bases). V lost 5 bases, J lost 1 base, and 11 bases lay in between. This CDR3 is built from 14 residues. Germline loops: CDR1 PRHDT, CDR2 FYEKMQ (reference sequence). In nucleotides, the CDR3 is TGTGCCAGCAGCCAGGCGACAGAGAACACTGAAGCTTTCTTT. It encodes CASSQATENTEAFF.